What follows describes a single T cell receptor (beta chain). Its cognate antigen has yet to be identified. Per-base qualities were not stored, and no clone one base away is much larger. The sample comes from a study of OX40 agonist ivuxolimab in advanced cancers. Regarding the study in general: Ivuxolimab was an agonistic, fully human IgG2 monoclonal antibody directed against OX40 (CD134), a costimulatory receptor. The purpose of peripheral TCRbeta sequencing was to test whether ivuxolimab changed TCR sequence diversity and led to clonal T-cell expansion. Prior anti-PD-1, anti-PD-L1 or anti-CTLA-4 therapy was permitted, and less than 45% of dose-escalation patients had received checkpoint inhibitors. Intravenous ivuxolimab was administered to patients every 2 weeks at six dose levels: 0.01, 0.1, 0.3, 1.5, 3 and 10 mg/kg. Among the 50 to 55 dose-escalation patients, around 20 had hepatocellular carcinoma, roughly 15 melanoma, 9 renal cell carcinoma and 9 head and neck cancer. Partial responses were achieved by three dose-escalation patients, of whom one had hepatocellular carcinoma and two had cutaneous melanoma. The paper covers the monotherapy dose-escalation part of the phase I ivuxolimab trial, which included N of about 50 patients. In the dose-escalation cohort, 82.7% of patients were male, and the mean age was around 60 years with a range of roughly 23 to 79. General findings and caveats noted by the study authors: Low levels of normalized T-cell clonal expansion were also shown by some nonresponding patients. At doses of 0.1 to 3.0 mg/kg, clonal expansion of both CD4+ and CD8+ blood T cells was observed from baseline to week 6. In the 0.1-3.0 mg/kg groups, partial responders were among the patients with the lowest normalized peripheral clonal expansion, particularly in CD8+ T cells. After ivuxolimab, more expanded clones were found on average in CD8+ T cells than in CD4+ T cells. Antigen specificity was not determined for the clonally expanded peripheral T cells.

Patients with a history of autoimmune disease or receiving systemic immunosuppression were excluded from the trial. Peripheral blood for TCR sequencing was drawn from every dose cohort at baseline, at cycle 4 day 1 and at cycle 7 day 1. The samples were drawn from a first-in-human, open-label, multicenter phase I dose-escalation trial of ivuxolimab. Adults with locally advanced or metastatic melanoma, renal cell carcinoma, hepatocellular carcinoma or head and neck squamous cell carcinoma were enrolled in the trial. Before TCR sequencing, CD4+ T cells and CD8+ T cells from peripheral blood were sorted into separate populations. From its cysteine to its phenylalanine, the CDR3 spans 15 amino acids. CDR3 DNA only is kept here, 45 bases in frame from base 1. V and J are truncated by 4 bases and 5 bases respectively, leaving an intervening sequence of 14 bases. The CDR1 and CDR2 encoded by the germline V gene are MNHNS and SASEGT.

Genomic DNA was extracted from sorted cells for sequencing of the TCRbeta CDR3 region. The immunoSEQ Assay was used for sequencing of TCRbeta CDR3 regions. Drawn from immuneACCESS, this table holds only the in-frame rearrangements with V and J called that TCRdb kept. Clones are partly lost; checked studies trace under half to an unresolved V gene and leave the rest unexplained. A total of more than 25,000 clones appear in this sample, about 82% of them only once. Jointly, the top ten make up about 25% of the sample. The rearrangement combines TRBV6-1 with TRBJ1-4; no D gene call is confident. The TCR was taken from an adult with an advanced solid tumor such as melanoma, head and neck, liver or kidney cancer. Specimen: CD4+ or CD8+ T cells sorted from blood, collected in a trial of the OX40 agonist ivuxolimab. The CDR3 has the sequence CASSVNPESNEKLFF. At the DNA level, the sequence is TGTGCCAGCAGTGTAAACCCGGAGTCCAATGAAAAACTGTTTTTT.